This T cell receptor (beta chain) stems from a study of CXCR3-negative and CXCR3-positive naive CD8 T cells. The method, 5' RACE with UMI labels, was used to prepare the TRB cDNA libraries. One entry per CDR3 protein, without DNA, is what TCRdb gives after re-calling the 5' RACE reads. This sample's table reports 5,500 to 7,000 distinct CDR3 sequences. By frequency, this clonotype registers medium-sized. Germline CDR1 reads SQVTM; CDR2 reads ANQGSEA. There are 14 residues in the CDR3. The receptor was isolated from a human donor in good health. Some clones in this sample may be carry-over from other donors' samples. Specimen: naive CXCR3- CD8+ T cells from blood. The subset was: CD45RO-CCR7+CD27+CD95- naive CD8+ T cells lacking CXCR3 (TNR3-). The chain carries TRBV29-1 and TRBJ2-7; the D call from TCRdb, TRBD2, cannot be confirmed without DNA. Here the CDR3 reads CSVYLAESSYEQYF.